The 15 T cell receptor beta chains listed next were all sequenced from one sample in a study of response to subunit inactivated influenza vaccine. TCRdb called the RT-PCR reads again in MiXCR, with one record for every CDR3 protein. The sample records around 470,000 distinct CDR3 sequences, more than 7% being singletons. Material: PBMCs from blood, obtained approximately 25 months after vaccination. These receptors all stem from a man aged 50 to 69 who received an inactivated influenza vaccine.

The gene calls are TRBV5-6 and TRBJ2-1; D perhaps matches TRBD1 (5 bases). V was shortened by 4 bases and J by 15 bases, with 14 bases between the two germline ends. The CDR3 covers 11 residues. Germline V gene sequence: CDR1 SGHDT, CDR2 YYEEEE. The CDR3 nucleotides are TGTGCCAGCAGCCGTATAGGGGAAAGGTTCTTC. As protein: CASSRIGERFF.

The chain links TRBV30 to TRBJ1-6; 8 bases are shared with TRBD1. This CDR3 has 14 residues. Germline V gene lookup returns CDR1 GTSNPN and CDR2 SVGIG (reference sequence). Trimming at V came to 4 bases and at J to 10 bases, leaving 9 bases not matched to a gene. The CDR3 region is CAWTPTGARSPLHF. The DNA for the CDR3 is TGTGCCTGGACTCCGACAGGGGCAAGGTCACCCCTCCACTTT.

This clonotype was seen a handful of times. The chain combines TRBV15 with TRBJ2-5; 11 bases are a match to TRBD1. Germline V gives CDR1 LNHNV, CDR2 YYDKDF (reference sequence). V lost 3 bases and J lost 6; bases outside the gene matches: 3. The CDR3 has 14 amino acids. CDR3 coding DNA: TGTGCCACCAGCAGGGACAGGGGGCAACAGACCCAGTACTTC. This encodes CATSRDRGQQTQYF.

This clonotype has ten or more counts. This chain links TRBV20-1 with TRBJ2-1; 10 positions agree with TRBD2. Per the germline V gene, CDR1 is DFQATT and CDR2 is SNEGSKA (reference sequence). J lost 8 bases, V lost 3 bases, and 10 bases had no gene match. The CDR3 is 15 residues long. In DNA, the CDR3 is TGCAGTGCTAGTAGGCTAGCGGGAGTCGGGGATGAGCAGTTCTTC. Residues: CSASRLAGVGDEQFF.

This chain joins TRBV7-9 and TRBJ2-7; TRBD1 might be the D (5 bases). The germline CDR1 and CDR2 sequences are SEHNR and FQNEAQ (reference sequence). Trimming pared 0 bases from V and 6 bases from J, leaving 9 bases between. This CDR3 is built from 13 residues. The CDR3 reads CASSLAIGAEQYF. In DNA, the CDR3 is TGTGCCAGCAGCTTAGCCATAGGGGCCGAGCAGTACTTC. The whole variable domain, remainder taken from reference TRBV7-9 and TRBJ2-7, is DTGVSQNPRHKITKRGQNVTFRCDPISEHNRLYWYRQTLGQGPEFLTYFQNEAQLEKSRLLSDRFSAERPKGSFSTLEIQRTEQGDSAMYLCASSLAIGAEQYFGPGTRLTVT.

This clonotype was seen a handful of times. CDR3: CATSSGSYRNIQYF. The CDR3 DNA reads as TGTGCCACCAGCAGCGGGAGTTACAGAAACATTCAGTACTTC. This rearrangement joins TRBV15 to TRBJ2-4; the D gene is possibly TRBD2 (6 bases). V lost 3 bases and J lost 6, with 12 bases in between. There are 14 residues in the CDR3. Germline CDR1 LNHNV, CDR2 YYDKDF (reference sequence).

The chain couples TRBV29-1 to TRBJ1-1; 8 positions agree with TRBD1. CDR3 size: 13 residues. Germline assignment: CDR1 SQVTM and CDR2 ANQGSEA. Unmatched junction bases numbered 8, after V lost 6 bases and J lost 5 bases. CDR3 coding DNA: TGCAGCGTGGCAGGGGGCGGGAGGACTGAAGCTTTCTTT. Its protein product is CSVAGGGRTEAFF. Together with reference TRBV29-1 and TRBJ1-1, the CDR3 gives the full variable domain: SAVISQKPSRDICQRGTSLTIQCQVDSQVTMMFWYRQQPGQSLTLIATANQGSEATYESGFVIDKFPISRPNLTFSTLTVSNMSPEDSSIYLCSVAGGGRTEAFFGQGTRLTVV.

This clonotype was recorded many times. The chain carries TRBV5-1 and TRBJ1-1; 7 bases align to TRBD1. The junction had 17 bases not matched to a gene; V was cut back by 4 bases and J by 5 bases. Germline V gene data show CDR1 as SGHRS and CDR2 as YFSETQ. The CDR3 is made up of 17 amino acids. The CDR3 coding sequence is TGCGCCAGCAGCCCGGCGGGACAGCCCTCCGTCAGGACTGAAGCTTTCTTT. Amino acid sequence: CASSPAGQPSVRTEAFF.

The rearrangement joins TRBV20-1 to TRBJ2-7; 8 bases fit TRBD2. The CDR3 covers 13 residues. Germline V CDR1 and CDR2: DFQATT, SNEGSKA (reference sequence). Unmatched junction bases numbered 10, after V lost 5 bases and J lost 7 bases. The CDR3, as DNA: TGCAGTGCTGAACGGGGGGGCCAGGAAGAGCAGTACTTC. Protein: CSAERGGQEEQYF.

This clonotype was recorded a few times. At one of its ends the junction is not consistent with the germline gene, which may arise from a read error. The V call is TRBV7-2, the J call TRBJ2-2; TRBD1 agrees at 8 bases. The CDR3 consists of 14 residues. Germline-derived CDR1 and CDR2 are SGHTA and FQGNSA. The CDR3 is CASRRQGNPGELFF. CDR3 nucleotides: TGTGCCAGCAGACGACAGGGGAACCCCGGGGAGCTGTTTTTT. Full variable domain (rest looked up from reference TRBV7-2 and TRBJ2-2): GAGVSQSPSNKVTEKGKDVELRCDPISGHTALYWYRQSLGQGLEFLIYFQGNSAPDKSGLPSDRFSAERTGGSVSTLTIQRTQQEDSAVYLCASRRQGNPGELFFGEGSRLTVL.

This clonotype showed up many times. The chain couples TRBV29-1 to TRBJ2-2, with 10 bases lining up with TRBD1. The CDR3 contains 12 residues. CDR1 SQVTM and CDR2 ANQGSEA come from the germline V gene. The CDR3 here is CARQGASGELFF. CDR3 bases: TGCGCACGACAGGGGGCATCCGGGGAGCTGTTTTTT.

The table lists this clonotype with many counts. The CDR3 reads CASSVGVGTHTEAFF. DNA for the CDR3: TGTGCCAGCAGCGTAGGGGTGGGGACCCACACTGAAGCTTTCTTT. The V call is TRBV9, the J call TRBJ1-1; D is perhaps TRBD1 (5 bases). The CDR3 length is 15 residues. CDR1 is SGDLS and CDR2 is YYNGEE in the germline V gene. Trimming pared 0 bases from V and 3 bases from J, leaving 12 bases between.

This chain's CDR3 is CASRNSGVNTEAFF. As DNA, the CDR3 is TGTGCCAGCAGAAACTCGGGGGTGAACACTGAAGCTTTCTTT. This chain links TRBV12-3 or TRBV12-4 with TRBJ1-1; possible D gene TRBD1, 5 bases. This CDR3 comprises 14 residues. The V end lost 6 bases, the J end lost 0 bases, and 11 bases lay between the germline ends.

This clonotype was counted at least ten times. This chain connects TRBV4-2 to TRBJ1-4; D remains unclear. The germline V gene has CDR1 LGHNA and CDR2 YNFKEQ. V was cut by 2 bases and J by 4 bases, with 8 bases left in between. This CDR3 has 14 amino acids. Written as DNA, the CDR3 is TGTGCCAGCAGCCAATTGGGCCATAATGAAAAACTGTTTTTT. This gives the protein CASSQLGHNEKLFF.

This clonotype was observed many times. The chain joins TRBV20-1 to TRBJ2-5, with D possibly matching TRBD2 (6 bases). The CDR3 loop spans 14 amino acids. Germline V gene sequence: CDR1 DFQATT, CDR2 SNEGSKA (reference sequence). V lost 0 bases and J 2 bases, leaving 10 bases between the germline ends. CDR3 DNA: TGCAGTGCTAGAGAGGGGACTTTACAAGAGACCCAGTACTTC. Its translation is CSAREGTLQETQYF.